This passage covers 15 T cell receptor beta chains from one sample sequenced in a study of OX40 agonist ivuxolimab in advanced cancers. The data were produced by immunoSEQ multiplex PCR, yet TCRdb's version contains in-frame clones alone and is incomplete. The sample shows some 50,000 clones, about 94% of them seen only once. Sequencing was performed on CD4+ or CD8+ T cells sorted from blood, taken in a trial of the OX40 agonist ivuxolimab. These TCRs come from an adult with an advanced solid tumor such as melanoma, head and neck, liver or kidney cancer.

The V call is TRBV6-4, the J call TRBJ2-7; 7 nucleotides align to TRBD1. CDR3 length equals 15 residues. J was trimmed by 7 bases and V by 6 bases; bases with no gene match: 15. CDR1 is MRHNA, CDR2 SNTAGT, per germline. The CDR3 loop reads CASSATGEGLREQYF. The CDR3 nucleotides are TGTGCCAGCAGCGCCACAGGGGAAGGACTTAGGGAGCAGTACTTC.

The gene calls are TRBV27 and TRBJ1-1; 10 bases map to TRBD1. With V trimmed by 6 bases and J by 6 bases, 1 base remained unmatched. Germline CDR1 MNHEY, CDR2 SMNVEV (reference sequence). The CDR3 has 12 residues. CDR3 in amino acids: CASRTGGAEAFF. For the CDR3, the DNA is TGTGCCAGCAGGACAGGGGGCGCTGAAGCTTTCTTT.

V and J are TRBV30 and TRBJ1-2; unclear D gene. The CDR3 is made up of 13 amino acids. V lost 0 bases to trimming and J lost 2 bases, with 7 bases between them. Germline-derived CDR1 and CDR2 are GTSNPN and SVGIG (reference sequence). In nucleotides, the CDR3 is TGTGCCTGGAGTGTACAGAGAAACTATGGCTACACCTTC. Encoded protein: CAWSVQRNYGYTF.

This sequence joins TRBV19 and TRBJ2-7; 10 bases agree with TRBD1. This CDR3 has 14 residues. The germline gives CDR1 LNHDA, CDR2 SQIVND (reference sequence). The ends lost 5 bases at V and 3 bases at J; junction bases unmatched: 4. CDR3 amino acids: CASSPDRGGYEQYF. In DNA form, the CDR3 reads TGTGCCAGTAGTCCGGACAGGGGGGGCTACGAGCAGTACTTC.

This sequence joins TRBV28 and TRBJ1-1; D is possibly TRBD1 (5 bases). This CDR3 region has 16 residues. V lost 6 bases and J 1 base, leaving 18 bases between the germline ends. CDR1 is MDHEN and CDR2 is SYDVKM in the germline V gene. Written as DNA, the CDR3 is TGTGCCAGCAGGCGGGGGGGGTTACCAGCGAACACTGAAGCTTTCTTT. It translates to CASRRGGLPANTEAFF.

V usage is TRBV7-6 and J usage is TRBJ2-7; tentatively, D is TRBD1 or TRBD2 (5 bases each). Germline values: CDR1 SGHVS, CDR2 FNYEAQ. The CDR3 runs 15 residues. Deletions cut 1 base from V and 4 bases from J, with 14 bases between. CDR3 coding DNA: TGTGCCAGCAGCTTAGGTTCTAGAGGGGAGTACGAGCAGTACTTC. It codes for CASSLGSRGEYEQYF. Full variable domain (remainder filled in from reference TRBV7-6 and TRBJ2-7): GAGVSQSPRYKVTKRGQDVALRCDPISGHVSLYWYRQALGQGPEFLTYFNYEAQQDKSGLPNDRFSAERPEGSISTLTIQRTEQRDSAMYRCASSLGSRGEYEQYFGPGTRLTVT.

Comment on this clone: Other DNA sequences within the sample encode an identical CDR3. This chain connects TRBV15 to TRBJ2-3; 7 positions agree with TRBD2. Germline V CDR1 and CDR2: LNHNV, YYDKDF (reference sequence). V shed 5 bases, J shed 0 bases, and the junction held 2 bases outside the gene matches. The CDR3 is made up of 14 amino acids. In nucleotides, the CDR3 is TGTGCCACCAGCGGCGGGGGAAGCACAGATACGCAGTATTTT. Its protein product is CATSGGGSTDTQYF.

The V and J genes are TRBV19 and TRBJ2-7; 7 bases map to TRBD1. The J segment lost 3 bases and the V segment lost 3 bases, leaving 14 bases of the junction unmatched. The CDR3 runs 17 residues. From germline, CDR1 is LNHDA and CDR2 SQIVND (reference sequence). CDR3 residues: CASSIEGGAGLVYEQYF. The CDR3 bases are TGTGCCAGTAGTATTGAAGGGGGCGCGGGTCTGGTCTACGAGCAGTACTTC.

The rearrangement links TRBV2 to TRBJ2-6; tentatively, D is TRBD2 (5 bases). The CDR3 covers 15 residues. Germline V gene lookup returns CDR1 SNHLY and CDR2 FYNNEI. V was pared by 0 bases and J by 6 bases, with 9 bases between. The CDR3 spells CASSEAGVLANVLTF. The CDR3 bases are TGTGCCAGCAGTGAAGCCGGGGTTTTGGCCAACGTCCTGACTTTC.

The V and J genes are TRBV6-4 and TRBJ1-2; the match to TRBD1 covers 12 bases. This CDR3 has 14 amino acids. V lost 6 bases to trimming and J lost 5 bases; unmatched junction nucleotides: 4. Looked up from germline, CDR1 is MRHNA and CDR2 is SNTAGT. The chain's CDR3 is CASRPGQGAYGYTF. CDR3 in DNA: TGTGCCAGCAGGCCGGGACAGGGGGCGTATGGCTACACCTTC.

CDR3 nucleotide sequence: TGCAGCGTGTACGGACTAGCGGACCGGAGGGAGCAGTACTTC. This codes for CSVYGLADRREQYF. The chain recombines TRBV29-1 with TRBJ2-7; 10 bases line up with TRBD2. The trim removed 6 bases at V and 7 bases at J, leaving 12 bases unmatched. The length of the CDR3 is 14 residues. Germline V gene data show CDR1 as SQVTM and CDR2 as ANQGSEA.

The chain links TRBV27 to TRBJ2-1; D possibly uses TRBD1 or TRBD2 (5 bases each). The CDR3 runs to 14 residues. Germline loops: CDR1 MNHEY, CDR2 SMNVEV (reference sequence). Trimming left V 7 bases short and J 4 bases short, with 14 bases between. CDR3 sequence: CASTPGHGYNEQFF. In DNA form, the CDR3 reads TGTGCCAGCACCCCGGGGCACGGGTACAATGAGCAGTTCTTC.

This sequence joins TRBV5-1 and TRBJ1-1; 11 nucleotides agree with TRBD1. V dropped 4 bases and J dropped 3; count of bases not matched to a gene: 5. The CDR3 is 15 amino acids. Germline CDR1 SGHRS, CDR2 YFSETQ. The CDR3 DNA follows: TGCGCCAGCAGCCCGGACAGGGGGCAGGACACTGAAGCTTTCTTT. Encoded protein: CASSPDRGQDTEAFF.

V usage is TRBV7-2 and J usage is TRBJ2-7; tentative D call: TRBD2 (7 bases). V was pared by 2 bases and J by 1 base, with 18 bases between. Germline lookup yields CDR1 SGHTA and CDR2 FQGNSA. The CDR3 covers 17 residues. CDR3 protein: CASSLRGGGLQSYEQYF. CDR3 DNA sequence: TGTGCCAGCAGCTTAAGGGGAGGGGGACTACAATCCTACGAGCAGTACTTC.

V usage is TRBV7-9 and J usage is TRBJ2-7; D is possibly TRBD2 (6 bases). V shed 5 bases and J shed 12 bases, with 17 bases lying between them. From germline, CDR1 is SEHNR and CDR2 FQNEAQ (reference sequence). The CDR3 is 12 amino acids. This CDR3 reads CASSNGTPRRYF. The CDR3 DNA reads TGTGCCAGCAGCAACGGGACTCCTCGAAGGTACTTC.